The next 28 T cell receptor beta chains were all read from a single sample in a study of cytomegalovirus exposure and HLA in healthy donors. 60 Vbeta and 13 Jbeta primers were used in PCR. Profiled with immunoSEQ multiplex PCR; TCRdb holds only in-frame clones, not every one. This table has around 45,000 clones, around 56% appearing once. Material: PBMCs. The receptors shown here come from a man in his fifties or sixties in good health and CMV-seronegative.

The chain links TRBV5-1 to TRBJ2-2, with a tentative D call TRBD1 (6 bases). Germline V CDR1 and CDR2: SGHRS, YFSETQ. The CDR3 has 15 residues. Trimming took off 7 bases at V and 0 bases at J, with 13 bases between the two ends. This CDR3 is CASQATGSNTGELFF. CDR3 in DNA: TGCGCCAGCCAAGCCACAGGGTCGAACACCGGGGAGCTGTTTTTT.

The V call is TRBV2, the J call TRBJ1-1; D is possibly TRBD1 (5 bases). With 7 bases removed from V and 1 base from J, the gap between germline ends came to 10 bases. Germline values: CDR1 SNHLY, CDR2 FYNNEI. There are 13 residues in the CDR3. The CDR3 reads CASIKGQNTEAFF. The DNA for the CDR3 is TGTGCCAGCATTAAGGGGCAGAACACTGAAGCTTTCTTT.

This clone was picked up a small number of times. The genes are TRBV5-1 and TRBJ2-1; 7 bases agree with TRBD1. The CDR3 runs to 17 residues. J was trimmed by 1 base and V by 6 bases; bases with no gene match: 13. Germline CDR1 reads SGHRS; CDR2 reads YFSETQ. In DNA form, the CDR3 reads TGCGCCAGCATTCCCGGGTCTGGGGGACAGTCCTACAATGAGCAGTTCTTC. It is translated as CASIPGSGGQSYNEQFF.

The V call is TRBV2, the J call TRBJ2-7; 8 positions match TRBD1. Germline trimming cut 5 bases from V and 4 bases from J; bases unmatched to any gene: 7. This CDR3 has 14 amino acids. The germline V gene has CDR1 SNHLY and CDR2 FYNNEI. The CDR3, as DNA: TGTGCCAGCAGTCAACAGGGGGTTCGATACGAGCAGTACTTC. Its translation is CASSQQGVRYEQYF.

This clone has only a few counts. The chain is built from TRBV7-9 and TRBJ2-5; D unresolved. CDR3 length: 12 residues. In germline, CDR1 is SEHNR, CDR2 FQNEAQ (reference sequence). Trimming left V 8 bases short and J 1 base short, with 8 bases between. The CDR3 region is CASGRPQETQYF. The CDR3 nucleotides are TGTGCCAGCGGCAGGCCCCAAGAGACCCAGTACTTC. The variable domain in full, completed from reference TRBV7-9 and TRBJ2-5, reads DTGVSQNPRHKITKRGQNVTFRCDPISEHNRLYWYRQTLGQGPEFLTYFQNEAQLEKSRLLSDRFSAERPKGSFSTLEIQRTEQGDSAMYLCASGRPQETQYFGPGTRLLVL.

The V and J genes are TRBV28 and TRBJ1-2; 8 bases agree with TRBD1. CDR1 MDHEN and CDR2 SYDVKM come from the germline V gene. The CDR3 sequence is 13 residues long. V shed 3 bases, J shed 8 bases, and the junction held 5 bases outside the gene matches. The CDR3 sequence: CASSFGQGVGYTF. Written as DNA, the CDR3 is TGTGCCAGCAGTTTCGGACAGGGTGTAGGCTACACCTTC.

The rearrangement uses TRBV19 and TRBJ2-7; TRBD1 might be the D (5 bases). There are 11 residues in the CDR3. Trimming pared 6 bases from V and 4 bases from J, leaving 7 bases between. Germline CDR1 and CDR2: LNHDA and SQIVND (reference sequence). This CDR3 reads CASSTGYEQYF. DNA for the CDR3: TGTGCCAGTAGCACAGGTTACGAGCAGTACTTC.

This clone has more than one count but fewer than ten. In DNA form, the CDR3 reads TGTGCCTGGGATGGACAGGGTTCGGGCACTGAAGCTTTCTTT. It is translated as CAWDGQGSGTEAFF. The V call is TRBV30, the J call TRBJ1-1, with 8 bases that match TRBD1. Trimming removed 5 bases from V and 4 bases from J; junction bases left unmatched: 9. CDR3 length: 14 residues. Germline lookup yields CDR1 GTSNPN and CDR2 SVGIG (reference sequence).

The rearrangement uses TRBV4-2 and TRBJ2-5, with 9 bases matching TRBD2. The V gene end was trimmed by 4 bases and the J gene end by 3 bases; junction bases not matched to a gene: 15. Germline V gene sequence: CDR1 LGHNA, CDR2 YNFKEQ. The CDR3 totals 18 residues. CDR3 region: CASSLRPDSGSGEETQYF. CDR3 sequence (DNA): TGTGCCAGCAGCCTTCGACCGGATAGCGGGAGTGGGGAAGAGACCCAGTACTTC.

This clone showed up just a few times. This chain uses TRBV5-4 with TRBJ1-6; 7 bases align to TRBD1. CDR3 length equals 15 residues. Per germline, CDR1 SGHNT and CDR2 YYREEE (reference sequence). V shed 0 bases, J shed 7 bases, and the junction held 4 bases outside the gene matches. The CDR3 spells CASSLARGENSPLHF. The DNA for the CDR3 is TGTGCCAGCAGCTTGGCCAGGGGGGAGAATTCACCCCTCCACTTT.

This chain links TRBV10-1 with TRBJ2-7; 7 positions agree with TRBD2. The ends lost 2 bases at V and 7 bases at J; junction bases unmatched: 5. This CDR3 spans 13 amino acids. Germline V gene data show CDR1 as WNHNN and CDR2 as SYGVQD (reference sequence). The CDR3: CASSERGEGEQYF. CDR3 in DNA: TGCGCCAGCAGTGAGCGCGGGGAGGGGGAGCAGTACTTC.

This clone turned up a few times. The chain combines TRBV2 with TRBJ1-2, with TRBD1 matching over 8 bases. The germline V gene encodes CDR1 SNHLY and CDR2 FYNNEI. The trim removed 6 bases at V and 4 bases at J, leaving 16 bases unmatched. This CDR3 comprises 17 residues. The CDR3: CASSPTGGVVDGYGYTF. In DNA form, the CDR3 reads TGTGCCAGCAGCCCCACAGGGGGAGTTGTGGACGGCTATGGCTACACCTTC.

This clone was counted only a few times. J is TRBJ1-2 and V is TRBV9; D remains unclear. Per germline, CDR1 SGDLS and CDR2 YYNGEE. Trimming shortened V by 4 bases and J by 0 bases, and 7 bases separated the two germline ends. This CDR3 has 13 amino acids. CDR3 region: CASSFIANYGYTF. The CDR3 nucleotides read TGTGCCAGCAGCTTTATAGCTAACTATGGCTACACCTTC.

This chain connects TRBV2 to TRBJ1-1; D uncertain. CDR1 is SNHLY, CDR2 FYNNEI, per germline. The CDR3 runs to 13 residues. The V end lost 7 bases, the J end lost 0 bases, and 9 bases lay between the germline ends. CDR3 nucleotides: TGTGCCAGCATACGGAGTATGAACACTGAAGCTTTCTTT. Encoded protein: CASIRSMNTEAFF. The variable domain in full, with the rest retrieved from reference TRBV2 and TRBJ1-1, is EPEVTQTPSHQVTQMGQEVILRCVPISNHLYFYWYRQILGQKVEFLVSFYNNEISEKSEIFDDQFSVERPDGSNFTLKIRSTKLEDSAMYFCASIRSMNTEAFFGQGTRLTVV.

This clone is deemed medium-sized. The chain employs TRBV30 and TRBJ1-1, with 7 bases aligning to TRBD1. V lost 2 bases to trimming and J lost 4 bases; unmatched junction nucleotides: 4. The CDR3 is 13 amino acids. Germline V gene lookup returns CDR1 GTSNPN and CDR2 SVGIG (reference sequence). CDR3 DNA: TGTGCCTGGAGTTACAGGGGAAGCACTGAAGCTTTCTTT. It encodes CAWSYRGSTEAFF.

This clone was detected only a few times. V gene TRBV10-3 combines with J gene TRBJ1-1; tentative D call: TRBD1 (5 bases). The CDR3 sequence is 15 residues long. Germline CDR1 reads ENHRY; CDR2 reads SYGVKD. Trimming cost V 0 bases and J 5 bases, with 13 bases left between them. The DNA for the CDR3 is TGTGCCATCAGTGAGTCCGCAGGGAAATTAACTGAAGCTTTCTTT. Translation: CAISESAGKLTEAFF.

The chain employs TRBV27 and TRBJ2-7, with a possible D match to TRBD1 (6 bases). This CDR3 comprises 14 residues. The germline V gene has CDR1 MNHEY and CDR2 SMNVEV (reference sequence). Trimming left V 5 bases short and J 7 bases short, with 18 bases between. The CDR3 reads CASSPHRVGEEQYF. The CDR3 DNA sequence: TGTGCCAGCAGTCCACACAGGGTGGGAGAGGAGCAGTACTTC.

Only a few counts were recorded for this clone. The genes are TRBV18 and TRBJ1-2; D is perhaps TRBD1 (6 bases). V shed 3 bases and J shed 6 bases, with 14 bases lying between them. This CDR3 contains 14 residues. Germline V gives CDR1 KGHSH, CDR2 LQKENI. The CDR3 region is CASSPWDKGNGYTF. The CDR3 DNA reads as TGTGCCAGCTCACCTTGGGACAAGGGGAATGGCTACACCTTC.

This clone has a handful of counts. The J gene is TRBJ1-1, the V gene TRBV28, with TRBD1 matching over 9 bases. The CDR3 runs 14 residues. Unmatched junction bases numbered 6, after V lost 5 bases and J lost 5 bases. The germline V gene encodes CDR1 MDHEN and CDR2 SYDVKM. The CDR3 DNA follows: TGTGCCAGCAGTATAATACAGGGGGCAACTGAAGCTTTCTTT. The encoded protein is CASSIIQGATEAFF.

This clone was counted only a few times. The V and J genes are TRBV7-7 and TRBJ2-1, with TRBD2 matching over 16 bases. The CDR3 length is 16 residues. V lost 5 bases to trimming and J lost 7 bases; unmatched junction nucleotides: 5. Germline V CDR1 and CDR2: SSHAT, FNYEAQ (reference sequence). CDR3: CASSKGLAGGGNEQFF. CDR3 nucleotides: TGTGCCAGCAGCAAGGGACTAGCGGGAGGGGGGAATGAGCAGTTCTTC.

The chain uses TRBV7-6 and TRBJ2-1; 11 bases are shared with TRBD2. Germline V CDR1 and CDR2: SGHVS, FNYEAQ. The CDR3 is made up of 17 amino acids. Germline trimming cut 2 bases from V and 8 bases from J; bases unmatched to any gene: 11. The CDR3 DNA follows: TGTGCCAGCAGCTTACCTTTACTAGCGGGAGTTTGGGATGAGCAGTTCTTC. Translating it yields CASSLPLLAGVWDEQFF.

CDR3 DNA sequence: TGTGCCAGCACCTCGGGGTACAATGAGCAGTTCTTC. Its translation is CASTSGYNEQFF. This rearrangement joins TRBV27 to TRBJ2-1; TRBD2 is a possible D gene (5 bases). Germline CDR1 and CDR2: MNHEY and SMNVEV (reference sequence). Trimming left V 7 bases short and J 4 bases short, with 8 bases between. This CDR3 region has 12 residues.

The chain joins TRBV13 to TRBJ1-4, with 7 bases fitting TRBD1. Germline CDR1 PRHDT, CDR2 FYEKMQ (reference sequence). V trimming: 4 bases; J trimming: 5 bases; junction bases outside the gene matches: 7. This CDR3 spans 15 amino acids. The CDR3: CASSSRGQLNEKLFF. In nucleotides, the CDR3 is TGTGCCAGCAGCTCCAGGGGACAGTTAAATGAAAAACTGTTTTTT.

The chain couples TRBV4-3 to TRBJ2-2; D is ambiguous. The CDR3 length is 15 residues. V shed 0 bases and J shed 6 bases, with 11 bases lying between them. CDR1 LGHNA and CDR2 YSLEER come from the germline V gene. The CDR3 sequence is CASSQESASAGELFF. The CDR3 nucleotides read TGCGCCAGCAGCCAAGAGTCCGCCAGCGCCGGGGAGCTGTTTTTT.

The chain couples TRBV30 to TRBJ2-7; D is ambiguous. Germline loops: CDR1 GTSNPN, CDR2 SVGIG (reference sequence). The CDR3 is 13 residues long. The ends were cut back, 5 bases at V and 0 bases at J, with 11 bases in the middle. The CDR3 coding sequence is TGTGCCTGGGCCGACTCATTCTCCTACGAGCAGTACTTC. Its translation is CAWADSFSYEQYF.

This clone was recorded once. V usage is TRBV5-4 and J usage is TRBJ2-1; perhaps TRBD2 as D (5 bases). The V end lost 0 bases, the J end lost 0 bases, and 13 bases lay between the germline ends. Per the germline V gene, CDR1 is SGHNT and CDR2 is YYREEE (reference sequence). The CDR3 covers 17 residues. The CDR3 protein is CASSLGPTSSSYNEQFF. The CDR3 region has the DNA TGTGCCAGCAGCTTGGGGCCTACTAGTAGCTCCTACAATGAGCAGTTCTTC.

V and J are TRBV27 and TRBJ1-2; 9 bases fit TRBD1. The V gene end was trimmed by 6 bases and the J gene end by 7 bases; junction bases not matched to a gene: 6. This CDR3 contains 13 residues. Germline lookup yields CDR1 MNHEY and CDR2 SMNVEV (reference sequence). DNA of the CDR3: TGTGCCAGCAGCCCAGGACAGGGGAGTGGCTACACCTTC. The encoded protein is CASSPGQGSGYTF.

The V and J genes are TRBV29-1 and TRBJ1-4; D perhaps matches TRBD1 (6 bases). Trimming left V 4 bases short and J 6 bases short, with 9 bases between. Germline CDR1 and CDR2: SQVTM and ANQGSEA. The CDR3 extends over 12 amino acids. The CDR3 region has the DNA TGCAGCGTTGTAGGGGGGGATGAAAAACTGTTTTTT. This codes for CSVVGGDEKLFF.